This entry is about one T cell receptor (beta chain). Here immunoSEQ multiplex PCR was the method, and the copy in TCRdb shows in-frame clones only, minus some. Altogether 150,000 to 200,000 clones are present, 80% to 90% being singletons, with the ten largest covering roughly 8%. The data are from a study of blood T cell repertoires in COVID-19. Study-level information: T cells, B-cell-depleted T cells, or PBMCs provided the cDNA or gDNA that served as material.

The V end was cut by 0 bases, the J end by 4 bases, with 19 bases between. This CDR3 comprises 17 residues. CDR1 is LGHNA and CDR2 is YSLEER in the germline V gene. This chain joins TRBV4-3 and TRBJ2-7, with a tentative D call TRBD2 (7 bases). The origin of this receptor is a woman aged 45 to 65 who had recovered from COVID-19. The source material was PBMCs or T cells enriched from blood (not recorded which). The CDR3 nucleotides are TGCGCCAGCAGCCAAGATCGGGGGGCGCGGGCGAGTTACGAGCAGTACTTC. Protein product: CASSQDRGARASYEQYF.